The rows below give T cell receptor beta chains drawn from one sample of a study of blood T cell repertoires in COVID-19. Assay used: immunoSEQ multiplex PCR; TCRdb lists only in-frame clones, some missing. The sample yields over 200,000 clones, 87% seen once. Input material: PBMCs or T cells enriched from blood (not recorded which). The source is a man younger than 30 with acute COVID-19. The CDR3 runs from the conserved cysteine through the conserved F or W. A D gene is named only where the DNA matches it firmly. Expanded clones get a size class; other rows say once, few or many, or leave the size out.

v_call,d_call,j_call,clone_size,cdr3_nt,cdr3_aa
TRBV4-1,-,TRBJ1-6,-,TGCGCCAGCAGCCAATTGTTCTCAGGGCTACGTTCACCCCTCCACTTT,CASSQLFSGLRSPLHF
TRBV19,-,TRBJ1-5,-,TGTGCCAGCTATTCGGGGAATCAGCCCCAGCATTTT,CASYSGNQPQHF
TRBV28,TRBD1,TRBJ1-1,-,TGTGCCAGCAGGCCATGGGGACAGTTCAGTGAAGCTTTCTTT,CASRPWGQFSEAFF
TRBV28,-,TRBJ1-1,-,TGTGCCAGCAGTTTATCGACACCCATGAACACTGAAGCTTTCTTT,CASSLSTPMNTEAFF
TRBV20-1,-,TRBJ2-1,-,TGCAGTGCTAGGGGCTACACTGAGCAGTTCTTC,CSARGYTEQFF
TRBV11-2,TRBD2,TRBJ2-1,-,TGTGCCAGCAGCTACCGGATAGCGGGAGAAGATGAGCAGTTCTTC,CASSYRIAGEDEQFF
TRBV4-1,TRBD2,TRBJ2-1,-,TGCGCCAGCAGCCCAGGGGGACTAGCGGGAACCGCCTACAATGAGCAGTTCTTC,CASSPGGLAGTAYNEQFF
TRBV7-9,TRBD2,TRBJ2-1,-,TGTGCCAGCAGCCCAATCTTAGCGGGAGGGGACTATGAGCAGTTCTTC,CASSPILAGGDYEQFF
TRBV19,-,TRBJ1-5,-,TGTGCCAGTAGTATCGGTCGCACCCACCCTCAGCCCCAGCATTTT,CASSIGRTHPQPQHF
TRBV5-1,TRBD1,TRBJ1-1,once,TGCGCCAGCAGTTTCCGACAGGGGAGGTCGAACACTGAAGCTTTCTTT,CASSFRQGRSNTEAFF
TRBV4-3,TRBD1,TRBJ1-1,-,TGCGCCAGCAGCACCGGGACAGGGGGAACTGAAGCTTTCTTT,CASSTGTGGTEAFF
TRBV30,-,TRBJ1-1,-,TGTGCCTGGAGTACCCAAACAGGGAACACTGAAGCTTTCTTT,CAWSTQTGNTEAFF
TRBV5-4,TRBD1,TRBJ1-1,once,TGTGCCAGCAGCTACGGACAGGTGAACACTGAAGCTTTCTTT,CASSYGQVNTEAFF
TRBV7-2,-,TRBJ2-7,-,TGTGCCAGCAGCCTGTATAAGAGCTCCTACGAGCAGTACTTC,CASSLYKSSYEQYF
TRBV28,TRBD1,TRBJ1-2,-,TGTGCCAGCAGCCTAGCTTTAGGACAGGGCAATTATGGCTACACCTTC,CASSLALGQGNYGYTF
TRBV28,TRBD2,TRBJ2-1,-,TGTGCCACCTCGCCGGGGGCTAGCGGGAACTCCCCTGCGGATGAGCAGTTCTTC,CATSPGASGNSPADEQFF
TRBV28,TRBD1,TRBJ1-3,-,TGTGCCAGCAGGGCGACAGGGTTAGGAAACACCATATATTTT,CASRATGLGNTIYF
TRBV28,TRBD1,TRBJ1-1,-,TGTGCCAGCAGTTTAAACAGGGGGCCTTCGAACACTGAAGCTTTCTTT,CASSLNRGPSNTEAFF
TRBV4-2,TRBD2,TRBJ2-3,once,TGTGCCAGCGGTAGCGGGAGGGCATCAGATACGCAGTATTTT,CASGSGRASDTQYF
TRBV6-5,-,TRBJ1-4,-,TGTGCCAGCAGTTACGGGACCGGGGGGACACTACTGTTTTTT,CASSYGTGGTLLFF
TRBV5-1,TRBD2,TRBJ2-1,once,TGCGCCAGCAGCTCAACTAGCGGGAGGGCCTGGGGCAATGAGCAGTTCTTC,CASSSTSGRAWGNEQFF
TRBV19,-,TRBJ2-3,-,TGTGCCAGTAGTTTCCCGGGTTCAGATACGCAGTATTTT,CASSFPGSDTQYF
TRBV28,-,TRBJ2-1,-,TGTGCCAGCAGTTACAGGGAAACGTACTACAATGAGCAGTTCTTC,CASSYRETYYNEQFF
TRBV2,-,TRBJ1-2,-,TGTGCCAGCGGGCCGGGACAAATCTATGGCTACACCTTC,CASGPGQIYGYTF
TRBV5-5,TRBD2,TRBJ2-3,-,TGTGCCAGCAGGACCACTAGCGGGAGTGATACGCAGTATTTT,CASRTTSGSDTQYF
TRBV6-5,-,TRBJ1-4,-,TGTGCCAGCAGACCGGACAGCAGTAATGAAAAACTGTTTTTT,CASRPDSSNEKLFF
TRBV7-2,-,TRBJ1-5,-,TGTGCCAGCAGCCCGAGGGATCAGCCCCAGCATTTT,CASSPRDQPQHF
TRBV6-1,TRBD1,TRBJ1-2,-,TGTGCCAGCAGTGAGGGGGGACAGGGGGCGGATGGCTACACCTTC,CASSEGGQGADGYTF
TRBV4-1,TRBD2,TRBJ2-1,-,TGCGCCAGCAGCGCAATACTAGCGGGAGTACACAATGAGCAGTTCTTC,CASSAILAGVHNEQFF